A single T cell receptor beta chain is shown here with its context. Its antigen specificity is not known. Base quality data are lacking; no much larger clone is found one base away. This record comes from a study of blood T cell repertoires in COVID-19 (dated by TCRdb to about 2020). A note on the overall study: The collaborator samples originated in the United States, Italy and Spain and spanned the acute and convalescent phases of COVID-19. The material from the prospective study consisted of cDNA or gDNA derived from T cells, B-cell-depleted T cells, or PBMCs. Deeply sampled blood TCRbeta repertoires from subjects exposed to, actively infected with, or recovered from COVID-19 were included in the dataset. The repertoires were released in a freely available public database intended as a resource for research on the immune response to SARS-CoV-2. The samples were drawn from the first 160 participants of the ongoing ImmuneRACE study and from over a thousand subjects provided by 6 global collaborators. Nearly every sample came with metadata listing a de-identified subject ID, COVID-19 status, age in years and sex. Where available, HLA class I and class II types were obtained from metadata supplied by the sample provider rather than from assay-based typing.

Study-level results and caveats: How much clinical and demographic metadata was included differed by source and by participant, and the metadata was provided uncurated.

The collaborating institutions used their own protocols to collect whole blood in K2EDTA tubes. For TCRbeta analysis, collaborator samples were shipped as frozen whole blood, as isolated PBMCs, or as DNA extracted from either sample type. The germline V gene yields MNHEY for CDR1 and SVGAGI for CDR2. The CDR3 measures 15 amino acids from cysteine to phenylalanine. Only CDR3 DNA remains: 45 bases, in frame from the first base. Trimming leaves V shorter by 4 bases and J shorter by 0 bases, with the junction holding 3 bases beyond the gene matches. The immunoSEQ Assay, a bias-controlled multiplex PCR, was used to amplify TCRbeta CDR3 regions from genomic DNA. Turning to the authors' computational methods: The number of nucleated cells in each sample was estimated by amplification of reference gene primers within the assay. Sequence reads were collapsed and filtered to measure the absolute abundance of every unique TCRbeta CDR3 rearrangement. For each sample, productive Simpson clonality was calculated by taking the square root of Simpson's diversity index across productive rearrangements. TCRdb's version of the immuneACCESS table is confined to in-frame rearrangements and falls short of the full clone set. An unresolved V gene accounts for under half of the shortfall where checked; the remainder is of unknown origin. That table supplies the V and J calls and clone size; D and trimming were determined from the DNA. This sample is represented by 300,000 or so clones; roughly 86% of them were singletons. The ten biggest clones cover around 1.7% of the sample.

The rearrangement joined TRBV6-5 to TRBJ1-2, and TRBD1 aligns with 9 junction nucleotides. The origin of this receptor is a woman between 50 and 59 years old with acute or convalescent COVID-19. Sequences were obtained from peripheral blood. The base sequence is TGTGCCAGCAGTTCGGGACAGGGAGCTAACTATGGCTACACCTTC. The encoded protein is CASSSGQGANYGYTF.